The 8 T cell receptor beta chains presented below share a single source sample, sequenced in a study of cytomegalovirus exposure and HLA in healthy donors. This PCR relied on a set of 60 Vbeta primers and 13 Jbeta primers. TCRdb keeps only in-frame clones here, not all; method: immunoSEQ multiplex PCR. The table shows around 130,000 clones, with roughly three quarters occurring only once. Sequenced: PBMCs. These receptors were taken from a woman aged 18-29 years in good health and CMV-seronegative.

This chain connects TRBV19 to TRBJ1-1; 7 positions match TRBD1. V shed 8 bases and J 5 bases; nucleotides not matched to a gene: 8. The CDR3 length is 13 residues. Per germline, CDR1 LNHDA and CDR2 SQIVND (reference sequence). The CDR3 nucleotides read TGTGCCAGTGGAAACAGGGGACGGACTGAAGCTTTCTTT. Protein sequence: CASGNRGRTEAFF.

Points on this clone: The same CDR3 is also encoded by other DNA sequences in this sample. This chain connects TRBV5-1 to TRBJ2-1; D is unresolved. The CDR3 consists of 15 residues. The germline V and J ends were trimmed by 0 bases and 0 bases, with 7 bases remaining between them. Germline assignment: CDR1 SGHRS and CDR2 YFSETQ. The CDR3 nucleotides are TGCGCCAGCAGCTTGGGAGGAAGCTCCTACAATGAGCAGTTCTTC. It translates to CASSLGGSSYNEQFF.

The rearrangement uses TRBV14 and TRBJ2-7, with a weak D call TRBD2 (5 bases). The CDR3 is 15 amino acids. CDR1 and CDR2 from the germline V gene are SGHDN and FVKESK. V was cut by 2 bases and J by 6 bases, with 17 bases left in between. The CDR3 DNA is TGTGCCAGCAGCCAATTCTCCGGGATGGTGGGCGAGCAGTACTTC. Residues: CASSQFSGMVGEQYF.

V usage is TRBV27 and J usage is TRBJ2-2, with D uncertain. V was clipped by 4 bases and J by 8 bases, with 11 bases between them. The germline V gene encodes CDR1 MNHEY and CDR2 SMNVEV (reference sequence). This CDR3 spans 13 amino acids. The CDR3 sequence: CASSSWPQGELFF. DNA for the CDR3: TGTGCCAGCAGTTCGTGGCCCCAGGGGGAGCTGTTTTTT.

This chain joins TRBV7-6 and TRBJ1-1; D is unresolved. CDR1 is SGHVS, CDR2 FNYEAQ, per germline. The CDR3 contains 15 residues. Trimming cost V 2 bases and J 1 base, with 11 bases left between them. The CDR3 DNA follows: TGTGCCAGCAGCTTAACTGGGCAGCCGAACACTGAAGCTTTCTTT. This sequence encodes CASSLTGQPNTEAFF. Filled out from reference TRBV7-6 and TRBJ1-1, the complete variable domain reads GAGVSQSPRYKVTKRGQDVALRCDPISGHVSLYWYRQALGQGPEFLTYFNYEAQQDKSGLPNDRFSAERPEGSISTLTIQRTEQRDSAMYRCASSLTGQPNTEAFFGQGTRLTVV.

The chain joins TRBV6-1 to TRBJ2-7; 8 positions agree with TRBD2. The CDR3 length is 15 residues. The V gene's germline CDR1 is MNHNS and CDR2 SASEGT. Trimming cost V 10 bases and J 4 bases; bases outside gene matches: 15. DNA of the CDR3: TGTGCCACCTCTCCCCAGGGGCGGGAGGTTTACGAGCAGTACTTC. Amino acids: CATSPQGREVYEQYF.

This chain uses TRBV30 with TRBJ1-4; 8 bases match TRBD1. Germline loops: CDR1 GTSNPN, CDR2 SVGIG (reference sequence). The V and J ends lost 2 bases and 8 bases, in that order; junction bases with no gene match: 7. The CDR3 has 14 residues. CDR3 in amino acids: CAWSPDRVGEKLFF. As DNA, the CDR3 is TGTGCCTGGAGTCCGGACAGGGTGGGCGAAAAACTGTTTTTT.

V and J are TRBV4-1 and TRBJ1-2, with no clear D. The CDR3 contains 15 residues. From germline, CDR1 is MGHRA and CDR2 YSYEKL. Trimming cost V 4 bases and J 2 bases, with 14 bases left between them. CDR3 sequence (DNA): TGCGCCAGCAGCCCTGGGGAGGGAGGGAACTATGGCTACACCTTC. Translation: CASSPGEGGNYGYTF.